This T cell receptor beta chain was identified in a study of cytomegalovirus exposure and HLA in healthy donors. In the PCR, 60 Vbeta and 13 Jbeta primers were used. Assay used: immunoSEQ multiplex PCR; TCRdb lists only in-frame clones, some missing. The sample holds more than 45,000 clones, about three quarters seen once. In regard to this clone: What it binds is unknown.

Study results and limitations: Researchers counted approximately 160 TCR beta chains as cytomegalovirus-associated. Reports described diagnosis of cytomegalovirus status by the classifier as highly specific and sensitive.

This clonotype was sampled from a woman in her thirties or forties in good health and CMV-seropositive. Sequences were obtained from PBMCs.

The CDR3 sequence: CATSREKGAGGYTF. As DNA, the CDR3 is TGTGCCACCAGCAGAGAAAAGGGGGCGGGCGGCTACACCTTC. This chain links TRBV15 with TRBJ1-2; TRBD1 agrees at 7 bases. This CDR3 region has 14 residues. The V gene's germline CDR1 is LNHNV and CDR2 YYDKDF (reference sequence). Trimming took 0 bases from V and 8 from J; bases not matched to a gene: 6.